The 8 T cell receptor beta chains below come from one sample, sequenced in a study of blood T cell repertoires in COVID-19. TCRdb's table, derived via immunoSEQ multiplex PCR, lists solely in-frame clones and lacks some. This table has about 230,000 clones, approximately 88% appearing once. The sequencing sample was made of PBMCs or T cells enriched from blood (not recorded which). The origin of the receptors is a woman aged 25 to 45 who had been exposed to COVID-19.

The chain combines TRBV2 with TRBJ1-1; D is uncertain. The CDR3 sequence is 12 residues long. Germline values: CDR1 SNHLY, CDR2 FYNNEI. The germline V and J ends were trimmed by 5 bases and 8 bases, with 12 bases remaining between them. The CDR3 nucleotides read TGTGCCAGCAGTAGACGACAAGACGAAGCTTTCTTT. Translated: CASSRRQDEAFF. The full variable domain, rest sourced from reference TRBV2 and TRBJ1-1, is EPEVTQTPSHQVTQMGQEVILRCVPISNHLYFYWYRQILGQKVEFLVSFYNNEISEKSEIFDDQFSVERPDGSNFTLKIRSTKLEDSAMYFCASSRRQDEAFFGQGTRLTVV.

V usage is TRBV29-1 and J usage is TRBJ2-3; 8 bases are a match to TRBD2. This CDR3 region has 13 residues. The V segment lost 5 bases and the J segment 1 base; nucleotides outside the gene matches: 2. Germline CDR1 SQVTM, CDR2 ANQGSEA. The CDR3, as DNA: TGCAGCGTTATAGCGGGGCGCACAGATACGCAGTATTTT. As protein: CSVIAGRTDTQYF.

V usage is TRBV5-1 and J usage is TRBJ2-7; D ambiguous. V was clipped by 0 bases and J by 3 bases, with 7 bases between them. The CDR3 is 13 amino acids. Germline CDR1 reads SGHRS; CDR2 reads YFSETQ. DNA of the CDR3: TGCGCCAGCAGCTTGGTGGCAAGCTACGAGCAGTACTTC. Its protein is CASSLVASYEQYF.

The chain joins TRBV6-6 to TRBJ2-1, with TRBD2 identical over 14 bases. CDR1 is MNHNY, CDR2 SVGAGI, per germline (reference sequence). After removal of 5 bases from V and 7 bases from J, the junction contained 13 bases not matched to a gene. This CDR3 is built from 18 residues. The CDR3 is CASSPSGTSGRNRNEQFF. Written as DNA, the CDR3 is TGTGCCAGCAGTCCATCCGGGACTAGCGGGAGAAATAGGAATGAGCAGTTCTTC.

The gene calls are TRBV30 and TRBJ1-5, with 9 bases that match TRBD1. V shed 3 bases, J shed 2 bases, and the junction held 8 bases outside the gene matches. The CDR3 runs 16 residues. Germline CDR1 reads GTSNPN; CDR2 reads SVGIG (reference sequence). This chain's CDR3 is CAWSGGGQGRNQPQHF. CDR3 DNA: TGTGCCTGGAGCGGGGGGGGACAGGGTCGCAATCAGCCCCAGCATTTT.

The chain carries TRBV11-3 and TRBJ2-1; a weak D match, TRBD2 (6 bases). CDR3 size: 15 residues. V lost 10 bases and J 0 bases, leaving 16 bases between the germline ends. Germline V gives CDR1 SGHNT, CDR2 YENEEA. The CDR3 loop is CATGTASPSYNEQFF. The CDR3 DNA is TGTGCCACCGGGACTGCCTCACCCTCCTACAATGAGCAGTTCTTC.

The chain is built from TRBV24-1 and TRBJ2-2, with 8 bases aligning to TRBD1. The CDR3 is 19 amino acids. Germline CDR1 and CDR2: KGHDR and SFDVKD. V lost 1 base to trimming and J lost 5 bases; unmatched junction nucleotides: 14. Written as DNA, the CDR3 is TGTGCCACCAGTGATTTTACGTGGTTCGAGACAGGGGATACCGGGGAGCTGTTTTTT. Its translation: CATSDFTWFETGDTGELFF.

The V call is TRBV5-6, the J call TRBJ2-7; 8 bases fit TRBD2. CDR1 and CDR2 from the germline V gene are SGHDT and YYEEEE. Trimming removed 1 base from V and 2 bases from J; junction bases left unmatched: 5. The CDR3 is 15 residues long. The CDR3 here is CASSLYRAGAYEQYF. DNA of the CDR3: TGTGCCAGCAGCTTGTATCGAGCGGGGGCCTACGAGCAGTACTTC.